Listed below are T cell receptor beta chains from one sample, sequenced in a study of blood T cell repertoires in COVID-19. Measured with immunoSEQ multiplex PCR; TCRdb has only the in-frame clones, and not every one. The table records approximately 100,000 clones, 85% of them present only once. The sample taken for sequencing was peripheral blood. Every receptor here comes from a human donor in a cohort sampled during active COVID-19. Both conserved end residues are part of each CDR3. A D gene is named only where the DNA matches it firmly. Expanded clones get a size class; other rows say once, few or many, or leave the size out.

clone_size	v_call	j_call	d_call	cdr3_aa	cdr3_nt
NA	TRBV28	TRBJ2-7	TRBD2	CASSYAGTSEYEQYF	TGTGCCAGCAGTTATGCCGGGACTAGCGAGTACGAGCAGTACTTC
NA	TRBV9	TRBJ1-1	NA	CASSVDVRSNTEAFF	TGTGCCAGCAGCGTCGATGTTCGCAGTAACACTGAAGCTTTCTTT
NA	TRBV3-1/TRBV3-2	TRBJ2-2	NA	CASSPKGLATNTGELFF	TGTGCCAGCAGCCCAAAGGGGCTTGCGACGAACACCGGGGAGCTGTTTTTT
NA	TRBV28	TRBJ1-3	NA	CASSLGPNSGNTIYF	TGTGCCAGCAGTTTAGGCCCAAACTCTGGAAACACCATATATTTT
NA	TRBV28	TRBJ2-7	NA	CASSAPNTGRDEQYF	TGTGCCAGCAGCGCTCCCAATACAGGGAGGGACGAGCAGTACTTC
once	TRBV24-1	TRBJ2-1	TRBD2	CATSDAGTSGVEQFF	TGTGCCACCAGTGATGCCGGGACTAGCGGGGTTGAGCAGTTCTTC
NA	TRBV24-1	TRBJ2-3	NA	CATSGSGGTDTQYF	TGTGCCACCAGCGGCTCGGGGGGCACAGATACGCAGTATTTT
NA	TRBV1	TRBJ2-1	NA	CTSSQALEEGLADSYNEQFF	TGCACCAGCAGCCAAGCCCTAGAGGAGGGACTAGCGGACTCCTACAATGAGCAGTTCTTC
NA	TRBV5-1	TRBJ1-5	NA	CASSPAGNSNQPQHF	TGCGCCAGCAGCCCGGCAGGGAACAGCAATCAGCCCCAGCATTTT
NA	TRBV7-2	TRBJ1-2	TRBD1	CASNKDRVSYTF	TGTGCCAGCAACAAGGACAGGGTGAGCTACACCTTC
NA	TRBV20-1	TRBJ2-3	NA	CSAITVTQYF	TGCAGTGCTATTACGGTTACGCAGTATTTT
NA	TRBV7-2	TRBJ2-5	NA	CASMLSLETQYF	TGTGCCAGCATGCTCTCACTGGAGACCCAGTACTTC
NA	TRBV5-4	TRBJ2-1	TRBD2	CASSPPGTSGGAAIF	TGTGCCAGCAGCCCGCCTGGGACTAGCGGGGGGGCAGCGATCTTC
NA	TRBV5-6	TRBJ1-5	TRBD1	CASSLGQGAVYSNQPQHF	TGTGCCAGCAGCTTGGGACAGGGGGCTGTATATAGCAATCAGCCCCAGCATTTT
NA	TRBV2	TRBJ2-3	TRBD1	CASSTLTGDTQYF	TGTGCCAGCAGTACCTTGACAGGGGATACGCAGTATTTT
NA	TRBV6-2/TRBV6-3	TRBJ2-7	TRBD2	CASSKAGGPYYEQYF	TGTGCCAGCAGTAAAGCGGGGGGGCCCTACTACGAGCAGTACTTC
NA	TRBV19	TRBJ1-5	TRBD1	CASSSDRGGNQPQHF	TGTGCCAGTAGTTCGGACAGGGGAGGCAATCAGCCCCAGCATTTT
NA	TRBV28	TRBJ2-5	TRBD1	CASSPAQGAGWAQYF	TGTGCCAGCAGCCCGGCACAGGGGGCAGGTTGGGCCCAGTACTTC
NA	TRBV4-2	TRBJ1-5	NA	CASSQEGVQPQHF	TGTGCCAGCAGCCAAGAAGGGGTTCAGCCCCAGCATTTT
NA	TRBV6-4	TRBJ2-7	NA	CASSERSQGPYEQYF	TGTGCCAGCAGTGAAAGATCACAGGGACCCTACGAGCAGTACTTC
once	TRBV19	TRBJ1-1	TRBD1	CASSPRQGWNTEAFF	TGTGCCAGTAGTCCTCGACAGGGCTGGAACACTGAAGCTTTCTTT
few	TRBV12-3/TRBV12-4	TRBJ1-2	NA	CASSLAGNYGYTF	TGTGCCAGCAGTTTAGCGGGCAACTATGGCTACACCTTC
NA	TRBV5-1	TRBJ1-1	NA	CASSLGSTGFYTEAFF	TGCGCCAGCAGCTTGGGGTCGACAGGTTTTTACACTGAAGCTTTCTTT
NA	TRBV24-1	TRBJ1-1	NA	CATSGSSGHLEAFF	TGTGCCACCAGTGGATCCTCGGGACACCTTGAAGCTTTCTTT
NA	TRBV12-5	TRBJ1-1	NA	CASGLDQGNTEAFF	TGTGCTAGTGGTTTGGATCAGGGCAACACTGAAGCTTTCTTT
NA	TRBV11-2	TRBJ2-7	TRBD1	CASSWRTGPSYEQYF	TGTGCCAGCAGCTGGAGGACAGGGCCTTCCTACGAGCAGTACTTC
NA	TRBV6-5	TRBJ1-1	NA	CASSHSDMNTEAFF	TGTGCCAGCAGCCACAGTGACATGAACACTGAAGCTTTCTTT
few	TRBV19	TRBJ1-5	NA	CASRRGGAGQPQHF	TGTGCCAGTAGAAGGGGGGGCGCGGGACAGCCCCAGCATTTT
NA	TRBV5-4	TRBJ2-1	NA	CASSNRAETVNEQFF	TGTGCCAGCAGTAACCGCGCGGAGACCGTCAATGAGCAGTTCTTC
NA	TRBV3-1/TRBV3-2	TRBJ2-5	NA	CASSQVRGGVRETQYF	TGTGCCAGCAGCCAAGTCAGAGGGGGAGTGAGAGAGACCCAGTACTTC